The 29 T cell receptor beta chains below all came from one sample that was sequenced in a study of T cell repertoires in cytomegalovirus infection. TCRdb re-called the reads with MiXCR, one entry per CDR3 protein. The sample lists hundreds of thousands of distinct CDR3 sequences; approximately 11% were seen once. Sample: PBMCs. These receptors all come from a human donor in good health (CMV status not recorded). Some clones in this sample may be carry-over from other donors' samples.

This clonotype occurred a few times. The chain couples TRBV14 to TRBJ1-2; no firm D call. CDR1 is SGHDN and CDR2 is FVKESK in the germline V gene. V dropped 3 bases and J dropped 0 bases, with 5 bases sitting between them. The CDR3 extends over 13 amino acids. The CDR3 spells CASSHLANYGYTF. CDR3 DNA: TGTGCCAGCAGCCACCTAGCTAACTATGGCTACACCTTC.

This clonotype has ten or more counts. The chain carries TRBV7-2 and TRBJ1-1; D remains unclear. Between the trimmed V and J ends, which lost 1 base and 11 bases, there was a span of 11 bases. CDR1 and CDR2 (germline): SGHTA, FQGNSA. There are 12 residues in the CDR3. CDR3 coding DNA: TGTGCCAGCAGCTTAGGAATATCGGGTGCTTTCTTT. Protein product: CASSLGISGAFF.

The CDR3 spells CASSTAMGVEGNQPQHF. The DNA of the CDR3 is TGTGCCAGCAGCACCGCCATGGGGGTCGAGGGCAATCAGCCCCAGCATTTT. The chain carries TRBV28 and TRBJ1-5; tentative D call: TRBD1 (5 bases). The CDR3 runs to 17 residues. Germline CDR1 is MDHEN and CDR2 is SYDVKM. V was clipped by 6 bases and J by 2 bases, with 20 bases between them.

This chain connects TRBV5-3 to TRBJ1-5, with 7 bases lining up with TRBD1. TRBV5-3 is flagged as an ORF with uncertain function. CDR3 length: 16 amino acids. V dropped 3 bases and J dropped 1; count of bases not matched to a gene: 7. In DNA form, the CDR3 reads TGTGCCAGAAGCTCTCGACAGGGTCTGAGCAATCAGCCCCAGCATTTT. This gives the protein CARSSRQGLSNQPQHF.

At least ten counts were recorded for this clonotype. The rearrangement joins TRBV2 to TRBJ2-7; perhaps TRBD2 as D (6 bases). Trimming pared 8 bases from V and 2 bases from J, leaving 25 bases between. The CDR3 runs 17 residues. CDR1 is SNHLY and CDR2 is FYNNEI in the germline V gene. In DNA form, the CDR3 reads TGTGCCAGCGGCGGCGGGACTCCCCGTCCCGTTGCCTACGAGCAGTACTTC. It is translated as CASGGGTPRPVAYEQYF.

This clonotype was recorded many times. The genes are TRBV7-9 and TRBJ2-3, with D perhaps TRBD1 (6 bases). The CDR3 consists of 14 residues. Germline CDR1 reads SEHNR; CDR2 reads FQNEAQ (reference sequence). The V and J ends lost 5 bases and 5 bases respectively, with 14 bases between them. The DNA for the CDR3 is TGTGCCAGCAGCACCCGAGGGGGTCTAGATACGCAGTATTTT. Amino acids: CASSTRGGLDTQYF.

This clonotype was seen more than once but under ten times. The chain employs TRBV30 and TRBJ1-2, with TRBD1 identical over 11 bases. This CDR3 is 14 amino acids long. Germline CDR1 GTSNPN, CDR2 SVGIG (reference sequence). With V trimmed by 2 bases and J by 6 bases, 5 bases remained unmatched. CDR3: CAWSWGQGEDGYTF. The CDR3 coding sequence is TGTGCCTGGAGTTGGGGACAGGGGGAGGATGGCTACACCTTC.

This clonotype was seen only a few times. CDR3: CASIPGLASNEQFF. For the CDR3, the DNA is TGTGCCAGCATCCCGGGACTAGCATCCAATGAGCAGTTCTTC. The V gene is TRBV12-3 or TRBV12-4, the J gene TRBJ2-1, with TRBD2 matching over 9 bases. CDR3 size: 14 residues. V shed 7 bases and J 6 bases; nucleotides not matched to a gene: 7.

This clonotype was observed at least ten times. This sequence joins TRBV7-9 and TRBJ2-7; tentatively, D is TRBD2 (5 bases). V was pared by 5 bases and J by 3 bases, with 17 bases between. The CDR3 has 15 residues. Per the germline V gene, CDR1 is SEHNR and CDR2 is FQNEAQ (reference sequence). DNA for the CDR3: TGTGCCAGCAGCATTACGGAGGCAGCCCACTACGAGCAGTACTTC. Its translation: CASSITEAAHYEQYF.

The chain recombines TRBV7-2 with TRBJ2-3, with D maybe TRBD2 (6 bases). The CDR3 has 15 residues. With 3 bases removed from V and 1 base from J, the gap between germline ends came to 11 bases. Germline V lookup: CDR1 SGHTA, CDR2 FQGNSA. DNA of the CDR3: TGTGCCAGCAGCTTCCCGGGAGAGGGCACAGATACGCAGTATTTT. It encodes CASSFPGEGTDTQYF.

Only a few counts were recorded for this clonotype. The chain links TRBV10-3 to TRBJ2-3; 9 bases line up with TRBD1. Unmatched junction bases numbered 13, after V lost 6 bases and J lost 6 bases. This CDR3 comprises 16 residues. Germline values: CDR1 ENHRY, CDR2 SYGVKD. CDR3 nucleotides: TGTGCCATCAGCGGCGGACAGGGGCTCAGGGGGGATACGCAGTATTTT. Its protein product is CAISGGQGLRGDTQYF.

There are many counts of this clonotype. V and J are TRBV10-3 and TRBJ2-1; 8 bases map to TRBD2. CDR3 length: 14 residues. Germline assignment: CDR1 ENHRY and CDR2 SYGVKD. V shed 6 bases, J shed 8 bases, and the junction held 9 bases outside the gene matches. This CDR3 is CAIRGTRGFDEQFF. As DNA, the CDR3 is TGTGCCATCAGGGGGACTAGGGGGTTCGATGAGCAGTTCTTC.

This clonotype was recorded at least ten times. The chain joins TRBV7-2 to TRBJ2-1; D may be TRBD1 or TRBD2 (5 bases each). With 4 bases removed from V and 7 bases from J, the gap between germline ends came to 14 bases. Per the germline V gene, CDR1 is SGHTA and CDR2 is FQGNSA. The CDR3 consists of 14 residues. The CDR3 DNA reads TGTGCCAGCAGCTATTATGGGGGAGAAAATGAGCAGTTCTTC. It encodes CASSYYGGENEQFF.

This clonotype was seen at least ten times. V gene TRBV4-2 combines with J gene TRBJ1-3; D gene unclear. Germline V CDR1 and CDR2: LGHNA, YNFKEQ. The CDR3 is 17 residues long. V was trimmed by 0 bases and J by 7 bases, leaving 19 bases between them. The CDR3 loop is CASSQDPSWPSGNTIYF. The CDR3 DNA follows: TGTGCCAGCAGCCAAGACCCGTCATGGCCCTCCGGGAACACCATATATTTT.

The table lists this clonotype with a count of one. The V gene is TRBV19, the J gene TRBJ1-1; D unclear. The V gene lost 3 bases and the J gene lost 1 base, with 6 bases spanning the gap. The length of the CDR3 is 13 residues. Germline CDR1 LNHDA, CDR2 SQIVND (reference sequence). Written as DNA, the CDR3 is TGTGCCAGTAGTATTACGACGAACACTGAAGCTTTCTTT. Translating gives CASSITTNTEAFF.

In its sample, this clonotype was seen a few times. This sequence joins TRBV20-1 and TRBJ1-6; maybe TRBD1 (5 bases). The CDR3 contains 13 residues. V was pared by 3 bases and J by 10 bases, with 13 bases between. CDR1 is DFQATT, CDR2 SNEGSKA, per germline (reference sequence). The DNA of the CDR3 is TGCAGTGCTAGGGGGCAGTTTGTATCACCCCTCCACTTT. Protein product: CSARGQFVSPLHF.

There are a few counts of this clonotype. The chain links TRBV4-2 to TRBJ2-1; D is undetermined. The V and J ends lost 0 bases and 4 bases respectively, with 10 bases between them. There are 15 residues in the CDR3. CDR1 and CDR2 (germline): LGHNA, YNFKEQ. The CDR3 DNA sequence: TGTGCCAGCAGCCAAGATCGGCCCGATTACAATGAGCAGTTCTTC. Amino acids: CASSQDRPDYNEQFF.

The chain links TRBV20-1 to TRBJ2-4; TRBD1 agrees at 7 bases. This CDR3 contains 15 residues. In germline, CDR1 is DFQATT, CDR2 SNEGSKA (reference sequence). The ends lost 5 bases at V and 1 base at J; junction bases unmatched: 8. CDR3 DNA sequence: TGCAGTGCTCCAACCCTGGACAGGGCCAAAAACATTCAGTACTTC. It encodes CSAPTLDRAKNIQYF.

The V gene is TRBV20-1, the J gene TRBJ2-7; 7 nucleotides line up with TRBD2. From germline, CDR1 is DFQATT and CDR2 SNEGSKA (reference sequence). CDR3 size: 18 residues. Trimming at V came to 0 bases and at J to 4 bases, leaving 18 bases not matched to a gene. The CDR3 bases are TGCAGTGCTAGAGATTATTTTCGGAGGCGGGAGACTGGGTACGAGCAGTACTTC. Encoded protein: CSARDYFRRRETGYEQYF.

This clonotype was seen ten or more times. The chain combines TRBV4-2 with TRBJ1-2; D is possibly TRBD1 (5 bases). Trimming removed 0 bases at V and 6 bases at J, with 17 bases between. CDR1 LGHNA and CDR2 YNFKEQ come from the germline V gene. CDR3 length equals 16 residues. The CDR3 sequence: CASSQDKFGGYDGYTF. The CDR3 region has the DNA TGTGCCAGCAGCCAAGACAAGTTTGGGGGTTATGATGGCTACACCTTC.

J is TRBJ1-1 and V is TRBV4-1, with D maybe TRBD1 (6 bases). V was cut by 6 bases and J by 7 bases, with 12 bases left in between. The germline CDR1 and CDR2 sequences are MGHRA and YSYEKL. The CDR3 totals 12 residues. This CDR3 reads CASSRGQYEAFF. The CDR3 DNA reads TGCGCCAGCAGTCGAGGACAGTATGAAGCTTTCTTT.

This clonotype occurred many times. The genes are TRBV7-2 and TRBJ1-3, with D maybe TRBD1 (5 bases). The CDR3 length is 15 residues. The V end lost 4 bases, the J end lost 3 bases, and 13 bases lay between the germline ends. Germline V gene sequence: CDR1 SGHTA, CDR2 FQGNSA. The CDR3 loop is CASSSRGIIGNTIYF. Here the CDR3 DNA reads TGTGCCAGCAGCTCTAGGGGCATCATTGGAAACACCATATATTTT.

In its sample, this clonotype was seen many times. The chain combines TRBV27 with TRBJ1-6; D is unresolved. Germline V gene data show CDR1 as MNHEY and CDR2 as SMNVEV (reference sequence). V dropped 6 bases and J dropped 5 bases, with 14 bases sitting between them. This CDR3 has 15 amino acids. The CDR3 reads CASRTLDGNNSPLHF. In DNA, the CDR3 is TGTGCCAGCAGAACCTTGGACGGGAATAATTCACCCCTCCACTTT.

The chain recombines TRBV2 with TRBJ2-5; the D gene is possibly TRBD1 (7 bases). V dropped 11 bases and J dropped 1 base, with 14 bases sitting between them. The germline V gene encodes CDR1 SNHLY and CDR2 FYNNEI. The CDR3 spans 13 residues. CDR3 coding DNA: TGTGCCGCCAGGGGGGAAATCCAAGAGACCCAGTACTTC. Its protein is CAARGEIQETQYF. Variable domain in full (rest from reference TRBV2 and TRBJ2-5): EPEVTQTPSHQVTQMGQEVILRCVPISNHLYFYWYRQILGQKVEFLVSFYNNEISEKSEIFDDQFSVERPDGSNFTLKIRSTKLEDSAMYFCAARGEIQETQYFGPGTRLLVL.

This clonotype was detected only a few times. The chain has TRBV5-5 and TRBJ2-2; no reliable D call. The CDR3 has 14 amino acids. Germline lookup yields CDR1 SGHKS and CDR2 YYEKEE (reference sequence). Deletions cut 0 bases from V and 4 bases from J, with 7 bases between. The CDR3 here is CASSLVLPTGELFF. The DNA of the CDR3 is TGTGCCAGCAGCTTGGTTCTACCCACCGGGGAGCTGTTTTTT.

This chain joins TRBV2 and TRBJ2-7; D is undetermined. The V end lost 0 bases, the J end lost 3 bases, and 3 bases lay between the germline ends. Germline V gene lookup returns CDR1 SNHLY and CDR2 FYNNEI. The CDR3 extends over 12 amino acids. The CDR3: CASSEAGYEQYF. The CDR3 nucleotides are TGTGCCAGCAGTGAAGCCGGCTACGAGCAGTACTTC.

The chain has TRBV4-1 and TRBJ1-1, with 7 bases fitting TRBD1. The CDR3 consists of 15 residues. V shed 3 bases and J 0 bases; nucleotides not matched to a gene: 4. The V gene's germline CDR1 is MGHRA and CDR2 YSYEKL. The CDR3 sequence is CASSQGQTMNTEAFF. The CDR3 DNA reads TGCGCCAGCAGCCAGGGACAGACCATGAACACTGAAGCTTTCTTT.

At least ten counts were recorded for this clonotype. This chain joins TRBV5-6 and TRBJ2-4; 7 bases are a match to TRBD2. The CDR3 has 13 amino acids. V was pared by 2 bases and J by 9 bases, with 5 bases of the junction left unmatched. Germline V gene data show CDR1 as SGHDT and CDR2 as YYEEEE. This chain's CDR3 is CASSFGWEGIQYF. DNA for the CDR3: TGTGCCAGCAGCTTCGGGTGGGAGGGCATTCAGTACTTC.

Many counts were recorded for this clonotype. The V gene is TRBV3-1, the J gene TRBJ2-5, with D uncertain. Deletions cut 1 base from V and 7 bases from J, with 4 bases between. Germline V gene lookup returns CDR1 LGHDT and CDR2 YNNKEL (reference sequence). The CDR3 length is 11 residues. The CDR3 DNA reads TGTGCCAGCAGCCAAGGGGCGACCCAGTACTTC. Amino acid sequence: CASSQGATQYF.